The 15 T cell receptor beta chains below were found in one sample sequenced in a study of OX40 agonist ivuxolimab in advanced cancers. The repertoire was sequenced with immunoSEQ multiplex PCR; TCRdb's copy has only in-frame clones and lacks some. The table includes around 60,000 clones, roughly nine tenths detected once. The sequenced sample was CD4+ or CD8+ T cells sorted from blood, obtained in a trial of the OX40 agonist ivuxolimab. Source of these receptors: an adult with an advanced solid tumor such as melanoma, head and neck, liver or kidney cancer.

In DNA, the CDR3 is TGTGCCAGCAGCTCGGGACTGCAGGCGTGGGAGCAGTACTTC. Protein product: CASSSGLQAWEQYF. The rearrangement links TRBV7-8 to TRBJ2-7; the D gene is possibly TRBD2 (6 bases). The germline gives CDR1 SGHVS, CDR2 FQNEAQ. Trimming cost V 4 bases and J 7 bases, with 17 bases left between them. The length of the CDR3 is 14 residues.

This clone was seen a single time. The V call is TRBV6-5, the J call TRBJ1-3; D is unresolved. V was trimmed by 6 bases and J by 4 bases, leaving 10 bases between them. The CDR3 runs 13 residues. CDR1 is MNHEY and CDR2 is SVGAGI in the germline V gene. This CDR3 is CASSSDGGNTIYF. The DNA for the CDR3 is TGTGCCAGCAGCTCGGACGGCGGAAACACCATATATTTT.

This clone was seen only once. V gene TRBV7-6 combines with J gene TRBJ2-1, with a possible D match to TRBD2 (6 bases). The CDR3 covers 14 residues. Trimming took 4 bases from V and 9 from J, leaving 16 bases between them. The germline CDR1 and CDR2 sequences are SGHVS and FNYEAQ. DNA for the CDR3: TGTGCCAGCAGCTCAAGTGCGGGGACGGGTGAGCAGTTCTTC. This encodes CASSSSAGTGEQFF.

V gene TRBV27 combines with J gene TRBJ2-7; TRBD2 agrees at 10 bases. Trimming cost V 3 bases and J 0 bases; bases outside gene matches: 5. CDR3 size: 16 residues. Germline assignment: CDR1 MNHEY and CDR2 SMNVEV (reference sequence). CDR3 sequence: CASSFSPSGGSYEQYF. The CDR3 nucleotides are TGTGCCAGCAGTTTTAGCCCTAGCGGGGGCTCCTACGAGCAGTACTTC.

This chain uses TRBV18 with TRBJ1-2; 7 bases are a match to TRBD1. Trimming removed 3 bases from V and 6 bases from J; junction bases left unmatched: 4. The CDR3 runs 13 residues. Germline V lookup: CDR1 KGHSH, CDR2 LQKENI. CDR3 in amino acids: CASSPGTDHGYTF. The CDR3 DNA sequence: TGTGCCAGCTCACCCGGGACAGATCATGGCTACACCTTC.

V and J are TRBV18 and TRBJ2-1; tentatively, D is TRBD1 (5 bases). V was trimmed by 2 bases and J by 5 bases, leaving 7 bases between them. CDR1 is KGHSH and CDR2 is LQKENI in the germline V gene. This CDR3 contains 13 residues. CDR3 nucleotides: TGTGCCAGCTCACCAGGCAGGGACAATGAGCAGTTCTTC. It codes for CASSPGRDNEQFF.

This chain connects TRBV7-2 to TRBJ2-7; TRBD2 matches at 8 bases. Germline assignment: CDR1 SGHTA and CDR2 FQGNSA. The length of the CDR3 is 15 residues. J was trimmed by 1 base and V by 5 bases; bases with no gene match: 7. For the CDR3, the DNA is TGTGCCAGCAGCCCCGGGGTAGCGGGATCCTACGAGCAGTACTTC. It codes for CASSPGVAGSYEQYF.

This sequence joins TRBV20-1 and TRBJ2-7; TRBD2 aligns across 10 bases. Germline loops: CDR1 DFQATT, CDR2 SNEGSKA (reference sequence). The CDR3 length is 11 residues. The V segment lost 7 bases and the J segment 3 bases; nucleotides outside the gene matches: 0. CDR3 sequence (DNA): TGCAGTGGACTAGCGGGCTACGAGCAGTACTTC. Its translation: CSGLAGYEQYF.

The chain joins TRBV5-1 to TRBJ2-5; 13 bases map to TRBD2. The CDR3 spans 15 residues. J was trimmed by 4 bases and V by 5 bases; bases with no gene match: 5. Germline V gene sequence: CDR1 SGHRS, CDR2 YFSETQ. The CDR3 DNA follows: TGCGCCAGCAGTCGGACTAGCGGGAGTGGAGAGACCCAGTACTTC. This translates into CASSRTSGSGETQYF.

The genes are TRBV11-2 and TRBJ1-4, with D tentatively TRBD1 (5 bases). Germline V gives CDR1 SGHAT, CDR2 FQNNGV. CDR3 length: 14 amino acids. With 3 bases removed from V and 4 bases from J, the gap between germline ends came to 9 bases. The CDR3 DNA is TGTGCCAGCAGCTTGGGGCAGGGTAATGAAAAACTGTTTTTT. The encoded protein is CASSLGQGNEKLFF.

The V and J genes are TRBV28 and TRBJ1-1; D ambiguous. This CDR3 comprises 12 residues. V lost 1 base, J lost 11 bases, and 11 bases lay in between. Germline CDR1 MDHEN, CDR2 SYDVKM. The CDR3 loop is CASSLSGLSAFF. The CDR3 DNA sequence: TGTGCCAGCAGTTTATCTGGGCTCTCGGCTTTCTTT. The complete variable domain, with remaining parts taken from reference TRBV28 and TRBJ1-1, reads DVKVTQSSRYLVKRTGEKVFLECVQDMDHENMFWYRQDPGLGLRLIYFSYDVKMKEKGDIPEGYSVSREKKERFSLILESASTNQTSMYLCASSLSGLSAFFGQGTRLTVV.

The chain recombines TRBV5-1 with TRBJ2-6, with 10 bases identical to TRBD1. Germline loops: CDR1 SGHRS, CDR2 YFSETQ. This CDR3 is 18 amino acids long. V was pared by 4 bases and J by 1 base, with 8 bases of the junction left unmatched. The CDR3 here is CASSPTTGGESGANVLTF. As DNA, the CDR3 is TGCGCCAGCAGCCCCACGACAGGGGGCGAGTCTGGGGCCAACGTCCTGACTTTC.

V is TRBV4-1 and J is TRBJ1-5, with a weak D call TRBD1 (5 bases). Per germline, CDR1 MGHRA and CDR2 YSYEKL. V was shortened by 0 bases and J by 2 bases, with 11 bases between the two germline ends. The CDR3 is 16 residues long. The CDR3 DNA follows: TGCGCCAGCAGCCAAGATGGGGGATTTGGCAATCAGCCCCAGCATTTT. Amino acid sequence: CASSQDGGFGNQPQHF.

V usage is TRBV27 and J usage is TRBJ1-5; unclear D gene. V was cut by 3 bases and J by 2 bases, with 11 bases left in between. CDR3 length equals 15 residues. Looked up from germline, CDR1 is MNHEY and CDR2 is SMNVEV (reference sequence). The CDR3 sequence is CASSFSAGGNQPQHF. Written as DNA, the CDR3 is TGTGCCAGCAGTTTCTCGGCGGGTGGCAATCAGCCCCAGCATTTT.

This clone was picked up a small number of times. The chain couples TRBV28 to TRBJ1-2; TRBD1 matches 10 bases. Germline trimming cut 2 bases from V and 3 bases from J; bases unmatched to any gene: 12. The CDR3 is made up of 18 amino acids. CDR1 is MDHEN and CDR2 is SYDVKM in the germline V gene. CDR3 region: CASSLRQGARRSDYGYTF. As DNA, the CDR3 is TGTGCCAGCAGTTTAAGACAGGGGGCGCGGAGGAGTGACTATGGCTACACCTTC.